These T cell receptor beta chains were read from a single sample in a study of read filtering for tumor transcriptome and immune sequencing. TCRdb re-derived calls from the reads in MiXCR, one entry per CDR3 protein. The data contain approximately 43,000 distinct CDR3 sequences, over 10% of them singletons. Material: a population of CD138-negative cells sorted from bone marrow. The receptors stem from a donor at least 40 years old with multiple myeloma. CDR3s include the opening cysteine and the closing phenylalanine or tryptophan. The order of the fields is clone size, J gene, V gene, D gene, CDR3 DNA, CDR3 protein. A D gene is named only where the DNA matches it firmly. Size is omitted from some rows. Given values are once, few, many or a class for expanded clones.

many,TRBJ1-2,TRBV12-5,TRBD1,TGTGCTAGTGGTTTGGAACCGATTCCGCGCGGGACAGGATATGGCTACACCTTC,CASGLEPIPRGTGYGYTF
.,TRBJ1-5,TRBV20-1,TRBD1,TGCAGCGCTGGGACAGAGGGCAATCAGCCCCAGCATTTT,CSAGTEGNQPQHF
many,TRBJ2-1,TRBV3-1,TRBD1,TGTGCCAGCAGCCAAGAGGACAGGGCTCTATACAATGAGCAGTTCTTC,CASSQEDRALYNEQFF
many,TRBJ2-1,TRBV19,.,TGTGCCAGTAGTACCCAGGAGGGCCGGGGTGAGCAGTTCTTC,CASSTQEGRGEQFF
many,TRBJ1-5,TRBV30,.,TGTGCCTGGAGTGTAAGGCCAAATCAGCCCCAGCATTTT,CAWSVRPNQPQHF
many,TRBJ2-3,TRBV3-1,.,TGTGCCAGCAGCCAAGCCCAGTCACCAGGGACAGATACGCAGTATTTT,CASSQAQSPGTDTQYF
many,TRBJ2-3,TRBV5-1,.,TGCGCCAGCAGCTTGTCCGGTTTTGGGGGAACAGATACGCAGTATTTT,CASSLSGFGGTDTQYF
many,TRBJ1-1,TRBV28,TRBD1,TGTGCCAGCAGTCACCAGGGGGTTTTGGCTTTCTTT,CASSHQGVLAFF
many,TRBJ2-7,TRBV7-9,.,TGTGCCAGCAGCCCCCGGGGGTACTACGAGCAGTACTTC,CASSPRGYYEQYF
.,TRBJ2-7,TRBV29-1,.,TGCAGCGTTGCCGGGACAATAACCTACGAGCAGTACTTC,CSVAGTITYEQYF